The 18 T cell receptor beta chains reported below all come from one sample, sequenced in a study of blood T cells in healthy people across ages. It was with a sample-barcoded 5' primer and a J-beta primer mix that a second PCR of roughly 7 to 12 cycles was run. TCRdb passed the 5' RACE reads through MiXCR, listing each CDR3 protein once. The data hold approximately 850,000 distinct CDR3 sequences, with roughly 60% observed a single time. Sample: blood. All receptors come from a man between 25 and 39 years old in good health.

The chain uses TRBV13 and TRBJ2-1; no firm D call. Germline V gene data show CDR1 as PRHDT and CDR2 as FYEKMQ (reference sequence). V lost 6 bases, J lost 7 bases, and 10 bases lay in between. CDR3 length: 12 residues. The CDR3: CASSSEVNEQFF. For the CDR3, the DNA is TGTGCCAGCAGTTCAGAGGTTAATGAGCAGTTCTTC.

There are a few counts of this clonotype. CDR3 DNA sequence: TGTGCCAGCAGAATGTGGACAGGGAGCCGCTACGAGCAGTACTTC. It yields the protein CASRMWTGSRYEQYF. The chain carries TRBV7-9 and TRBJ2-7, with 8 positions matching TRBD1. The CDR3 consists of 15 residues. Unmatched junction bases numbered 10, after V lost 6 bases and J lost 3 bases. Germline-derived CDR1 and CDR2 are SEHNR and FQNEAQ (reference sequence). The full variable domain, its missing parts supplied by reference TRBV7-9 and TRBJ2-7, is DTGVSQNPRHKITKRGQNVTFRCDPISEHNRLYWYRQTLGQGPEFLTYFQNEAQLEKSRLLSDRFSAERPKGSFSTLEIQRTEQGDSAMYLCASRMWTGSRYEQYFGPGTRLTVT.

The gene calls are TRBV10-3 and TRBJ1-2; D call uncertain. In germline, CDR1 is ENHRY, CDR2 SYGVKD. The CDR3 runs to 13 residues. V was pared by 5 bases and J by 4 bases, with 11 bases between. In DNA, the CDR3 is TGTGCCATCAGTTTCTCAACGCGCTATGGCTACACCTTC. As protein: CAISFSTRYGYTF.

This chain links TRBV27 with TRBJ2-1; no reliable D call. The CDR3 length is 11 residues. The germline V gene encodes CDR1 MNHEY and CDR2 SMNVEV (reference sequence). V gave up 3 bases and J gave up 9 bases, with 6 bases separating them. The CDR3 region is CASSFGTEQFF. The CDR3 DNA follows: TGTGCCAGCAGTTTTGGTACTGAGCAGTTCTTC.

The rearrangement joins TRBV12-3 or TRBV12-4 to TRBJ1-1; no clear D gene. The CDR3 consists of 11 residues. The V and J ends lost 7 bases and 7 bases respectively, with 10 bases between them. CDR3 sequence: CASKGDGEAFF. The CDR3 region has the DNA TGTGCCAGCAAGGGAGACGGTGAAGCTTTCTTT.

The chain recombines TRBV13 with TRBJ1-5, with 11 nucleotides matching TRBD1. The CDR3 is 17 residues long. The V gene end was trimmed by 5 bases and the J gene end by 3 bases; junction bases not matched to a gene: 9. CDR1 PRHDT and CDR2 FYEKMQ come from the germline V gene (reference sequence). The DNA of the CDR3 is TGTGCCAGCAGCCAAGCCGGGACAGGGGGAATCAATCAGCCCCAGCATTTT. The encoded protein is CASSQAGTGGINQPQHF.

This clonotype was observed once. J is TRBJ1-6 and V is TRBV12-3 or TRBV12-4; 7 bases map to TRBD1. V shed 4 bases, J shed 9 bases, and the junction held 3 bases outside the gene matches. The CDR3 is made up of 13 amino acids. This chain's CDR3 is CASSWDRSSPLHF. DNA of the CDR3: TGTGCCAGCAGTTGGGACAGAAGTTCACCCCTCCACTTT.

The chain employs TRBV25-1 and TRBJ2-4; 9 bases agree with TRBD1. Matching the DNA end better, TRBJ2-7 makes the J call doubtful. Germline CDR1 is MGHDK and CDR2 is SYGVNS. This CDR3 is 14 amino acids long. This CDR3 reads CASKTGQGPYEQYF. The CDR3 DNA follows: TGTGCCAGCAAGACGGGACAGGGTCCCTACGAGCAGTACTTC.

The rearrangement links TRBV6-1 to TRBJ2-3, with TRBD2 matching 13 bases. Germline V CDR1 and CDR2: MNHNS, SASEGT. The CDR3 extends over 17 amino acids. V dropped 5 bases and J dropped 2; count of bases not matched to a gene: 7. CDR3 DNA sequence: TGTGCCAGCAGTATTCGGACTAGCGGGGGCACCACAGATACGCAGTATTTT. This sequence encodes CASSIRTSGGTTDTQYF.

The CDR3 bases are TGTGCCAGCAGTGAATTAGGACAGGGGCGTTATGGCTACACCTTC. Protein: CASSELGQGRYGYTF. This chain links TRBV6-1 with TRBJ1-2; TRBD1 agrees at 9 bases. This CDR3 region has 15 residues. V lost 2 bases to trimming and J lost 5 bases; unmatched junction nucleotides: 6. Germline CDR1 MNHNS, CDR2 SASEGT.

This clonotype was detected many times. The V call is TRBV7-9, the J call TRBJ2-5, with D perhaps TRBD2 (5 bases). V lost 2 bases and J lost 11, with 15 bases in between. This CDR3 is built from 13 residues. Germline CDR1 reads SEHNR; CDR2 reads FQNEAQ (reference sequence). The CDR3 here is CASSLRNFGEQYF. CDR3 in DNA: TGTGCCAGCAGCTTACGGAATTTCGGGGAGCAGTACTTC.

V and J are TRBV7-9 and TRBJ2-5; D gene unclear. Germline V lookup: CDR1 SEHNR, CDR2 FQNEAQ (reference sequence). V was pared by 0 bases and J by 5 bases, with 13 bases between. The CDR3 is 15 amino acids. The CDR3 loop is CASSLASIAVETQYF. DNA for the CDR3: TGTGCCAGCAGCTTAGCCTCTATAGCCGTCGAGACCCAGTACTTC.

This clonotype was seen a handful of times. This chain joins TRBV6-5 and TRBJ1-1; tentatively, D is TRBD1 (6 bases). There are 13 residues in the CDR3. The germline gives CDR1 MNHEY, CDR2 SVGAGI. The V and J ends lost 5 bases and 6 bases respectively, with 13 bases between them. CDR3 sequence (DNA): TGTGCCAGCAGTCAGGGGCACCAGTCTGAAGCTTTCTTT. It specifies CASSQGHQSEAFF.

A single count supports this clonotype. This chain joins TRBV9 and TRBJ2-5; 7 bases align to TRBD2. This CDR3 has 15 amino acids. Germline CDR1 and CDR2: SGDLS and YYNGEE. V dropped 7 bases and J dropped 3; count of bases not matched to a gene: 12. The CDR3 DNA reads TGTGCCAGCGGGTCTAGCGGCATGGGGGAAGAGACCCAGTACTTC. It codes for CASGSSGMGEETQYF.

The CDR3 spells CASSQRVVETQYF. The CDR3 bases are TGTGCCAGCAGCCAACGTGTAGTGGAGACCCAGTACTTC. V gene TRBV14 combines with J gene TRBJ2-7; D unclear. The J call is uncertain, as TRBJ2-5 better fits the DNA end. Per the germline V gene, CDR1 is SGHDN and CDR2 is FVKESK. This CDR3 has 13 residues.

This sequence joins TRBV7-8 and TRBJ2-1; 14 nucleotides agree with TRBD2. V trimming: 5 bases; J trimming: 7 bases; junction bases outside the gene matches: 4. Germline lookup yields CDR1 SGHVS and CDR2 FQNEAQ. The CDR3 runs 15 residues. The CDR3 nucleotides are TGTGCCAGCAGCGCCCGACTAGCGGGAGGGAATGAGCAGTTCTTC. Its translation: CASSARLAGGNEQFF.

The rearrangement joins TRBV20-1 to TRBJ2-7; D possibly corresponds to TRBD2 (6 bases). Germline CDR1 is DFQATT and CDR2 is SNEGSKA (reference sequence). This CDR3 is built from 12 residues. V was pared by 7 bases and J by 1 base, with 11 bases between. The CDR3 DNA reads as TGCAGTGGGAGGGACCTATCCTACGAGCAGTACTTC. This sequence encodes CSGRDLSYEQYF.

This chain connects TRBV10-3 to TRBJ2-3; either TRBD1 or TRBD2 may supply D (5 bases each). The CDR3 length is 14 residues. The ends were cut back, 0 bases at V and 11 bases at J, with 15 bases in the middle. Germline CDR1 and CDR2: ENHRY and SYGVKD. The CDR3 nucleotides are TGTGCCATCAGTGAGTCTCTGGGGGTAGTTCGGCAGTATTTT. The encoded protein is CAISESLGVVRQYF.